This T cell receptor (beta chain) appears in the sequencing data of a study of blood T cell repertoires in COVID-19 (dated by TCRdb to the early 2020s). Background for the entire study: Collaborator samples came from the United States, Italy and Spain and covered acute and convalescent phases of COVID-19. The prospective study material was composed of cDNA or gDNA derived from T cells, B-cell-depleted T cells, or PBMCs. The samples were drawn from two sources: the first 160 participants of the ongoing ImmuneRACE study, and fewer than 1,500 subjects contributed by 6 global collaborators. The sample metadata nearly always contained a de-identified subject ID, COVID-19 status, age in years and sex. Where available, HLA class I and class II types were taken from metadata supplied by the sample provider and were not determined by assay-based typing. Subjects who had been exposed to COVID-19, were actively infected with it, or had recovered from it provided the deeply sampled blood TCRbeta repertoires that made up the dataset. The repertoires were made available in a free public database intended to serve as a resource for research on the immune response to SARS-CoV-2. Paper-wide results and their limitations: The amount of clinical and demographic metadata varied by source and participant and was provided uncurated.

From the germline V gene, CDR1 is MNHEY and CDR2 is SVGAGI. V has 2 bases trimmed and J has 0 bases trimmed; junction bases matching no gene number 4. The CDR3 runs 16 residues from the cysteine to the phenylalanine. Only the CDR3 part of the read is kept: 48 bases, read in frame from the first base. Whole blood was collected in K2EDTA tubes by collaborating institutions according to the institutions' own protocols. For TCRbeta analysis, collaborators shipped samples in one of three forms: frozen whole blood, isolated PBMCs, or DNA extracted from either of those sample types. TCRbeta CDR3 regions were amplified from genomic DNA using the immunoSEQ Assay, a bias-controlled multiplex PCR. The study's own analysis went as follows. The number of nucleated cells in each sample was estimated from the amplification of reference gene primers within the assay. Sequence reads were collapsed and filtered to measure the absolute abundance of every unique TCRbeta CDR3 rearrangement. Productive Simpson clonality was computed per sample as the square root of Simpson's diversity index over productive rearrangements. The source is immuneACCESS, and TCRdb retained only in-frame sequences with V and J called. Part of the clones is not carried over; for the studies checked, unresolved V genes explain less than half of this, and the remainder is unexplained. V, J and clone size reflect that table, while D and trimming were determined from the DNA. Within this sample are 56,000 or so clones, with 65% to 85% of them counted one time only. Together, the top ten hold less than 6% of the sample.

About this clone: This clone's antigen is unknown. Per-base quality was not reported, and no clone a single base away is much larger than it.

The chain employs TRBV6-5 and TRBJ2-3; the junction holds 8 bases that match TRBD2. Sequencing input: peripheral blood. This receptor was obtained from a woman in her 70s with acute or convalescent COVID-19. The nucleotide sequence reads TGTGCCAGCAGTTACACTAGCGGTACTAGCACAGATACGCAGTATTTT. Translated, this is CASSYTSGTSTDTQYF.